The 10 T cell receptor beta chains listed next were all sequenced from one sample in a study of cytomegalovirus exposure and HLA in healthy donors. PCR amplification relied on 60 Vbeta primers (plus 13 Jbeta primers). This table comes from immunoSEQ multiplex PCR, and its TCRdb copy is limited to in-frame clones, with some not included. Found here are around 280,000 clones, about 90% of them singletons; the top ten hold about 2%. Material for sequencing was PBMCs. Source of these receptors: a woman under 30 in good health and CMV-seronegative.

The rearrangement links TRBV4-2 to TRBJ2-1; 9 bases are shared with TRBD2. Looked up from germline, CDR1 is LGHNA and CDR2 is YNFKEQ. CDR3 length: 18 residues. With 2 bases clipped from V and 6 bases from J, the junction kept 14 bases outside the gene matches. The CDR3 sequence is CASSQSLIRGGAGNEQFF. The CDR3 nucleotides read TGTGCCAGCAGCCAATCCTTGATACGCGGGGGGGCCGGCAATGAGCAGTTCTTC.

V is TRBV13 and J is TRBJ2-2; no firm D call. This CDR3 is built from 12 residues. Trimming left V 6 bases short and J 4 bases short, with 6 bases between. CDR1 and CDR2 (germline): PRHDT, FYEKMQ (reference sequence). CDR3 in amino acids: CASRAGTGELFF. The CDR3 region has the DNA TGTGCCAGCAGGGCAGGCACCGGGGAGCTGTTTTTT.

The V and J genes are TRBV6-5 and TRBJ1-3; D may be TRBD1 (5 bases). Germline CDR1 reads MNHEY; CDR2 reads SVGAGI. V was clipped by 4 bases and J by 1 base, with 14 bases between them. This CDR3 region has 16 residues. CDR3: CASSWGGALSGNTIYF. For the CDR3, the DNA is TGTGCCAGCAGTTGGGGGGGAGCGCTATCTGGAAACACCATATATTTT.

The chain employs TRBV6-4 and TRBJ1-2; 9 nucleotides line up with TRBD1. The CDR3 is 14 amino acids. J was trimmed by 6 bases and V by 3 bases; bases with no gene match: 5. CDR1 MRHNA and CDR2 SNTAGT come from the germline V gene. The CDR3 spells CASSEGTGRHGYTF. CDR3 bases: TGTGCCAGCAGTGAAGGGACAGGGAGACATGGCTACACCTTC.

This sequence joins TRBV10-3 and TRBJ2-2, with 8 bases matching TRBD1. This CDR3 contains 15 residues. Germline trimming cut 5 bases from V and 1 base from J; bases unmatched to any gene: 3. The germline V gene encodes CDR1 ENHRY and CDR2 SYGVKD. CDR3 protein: CAISRGQENTGELFF. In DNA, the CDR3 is TGTGCCATCAGTAGGGGACAGGAGAACACCGGGGAGCTGTTTTTT.

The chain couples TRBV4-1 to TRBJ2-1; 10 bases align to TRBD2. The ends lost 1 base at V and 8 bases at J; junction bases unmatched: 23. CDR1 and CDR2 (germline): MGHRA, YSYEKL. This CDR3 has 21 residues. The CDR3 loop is CASSQVLSDRVPAGGPHEQFF. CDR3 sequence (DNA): TGCGCCAGCAGCCAAGTTCTCTCGGACAGAGTCCCAGCGGGGGGGCCTCATGAGCAGTTCTTC.

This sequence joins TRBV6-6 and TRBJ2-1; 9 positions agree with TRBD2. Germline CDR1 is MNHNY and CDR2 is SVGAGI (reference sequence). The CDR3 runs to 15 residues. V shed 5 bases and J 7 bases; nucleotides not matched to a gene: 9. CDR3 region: CASSPLAGNENEQFF. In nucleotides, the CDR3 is TGTGCCAGCAGTCCCCTAGCGGGGAATGAGAATGAGCAGTTCTTC.

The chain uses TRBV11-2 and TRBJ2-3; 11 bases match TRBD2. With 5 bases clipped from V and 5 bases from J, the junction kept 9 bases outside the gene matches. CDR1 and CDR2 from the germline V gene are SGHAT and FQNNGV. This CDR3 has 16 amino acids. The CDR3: CASSTNIAGGIDTQYF. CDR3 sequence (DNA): TGTGCCAGCAGCACGAATATAGCGGGGGGGATAGATACGCAGTATTTT.

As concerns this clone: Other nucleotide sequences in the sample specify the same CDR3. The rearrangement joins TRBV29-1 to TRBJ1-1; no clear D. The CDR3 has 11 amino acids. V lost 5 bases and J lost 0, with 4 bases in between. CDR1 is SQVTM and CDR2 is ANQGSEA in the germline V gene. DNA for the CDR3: TGCAGCGTTCTGTTGAACACTGAAGCTTTCTTT. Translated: CSVLLNTEAFF.

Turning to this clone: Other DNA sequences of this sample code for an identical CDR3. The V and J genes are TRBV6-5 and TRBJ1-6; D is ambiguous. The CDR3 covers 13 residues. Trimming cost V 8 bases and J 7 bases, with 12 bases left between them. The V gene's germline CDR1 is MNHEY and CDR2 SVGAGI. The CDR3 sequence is CASCILENSPLHF. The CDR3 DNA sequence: TGTGCCAGCTGCATACTCGAAAATTCACCCCTCCACTTT.